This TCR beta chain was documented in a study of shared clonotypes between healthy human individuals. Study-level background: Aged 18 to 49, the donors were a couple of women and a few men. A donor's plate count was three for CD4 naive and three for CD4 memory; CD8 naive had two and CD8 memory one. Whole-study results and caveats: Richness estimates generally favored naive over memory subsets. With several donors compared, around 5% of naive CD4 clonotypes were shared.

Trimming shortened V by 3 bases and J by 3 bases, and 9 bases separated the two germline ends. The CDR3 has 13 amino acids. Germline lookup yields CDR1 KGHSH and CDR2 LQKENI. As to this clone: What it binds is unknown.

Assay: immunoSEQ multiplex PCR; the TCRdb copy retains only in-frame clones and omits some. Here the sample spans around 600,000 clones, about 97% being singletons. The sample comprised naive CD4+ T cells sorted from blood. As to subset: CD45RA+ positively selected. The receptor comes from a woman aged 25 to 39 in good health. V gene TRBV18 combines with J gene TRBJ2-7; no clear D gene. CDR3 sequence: CASSPGANYEQYF. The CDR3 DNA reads TGTGCCAGCTCACCCGGCGCGAACTACGAGCAGTACTTC.